The 24 T cell receptor beta chains below were found in one sample sequenced in a study of CD8 T cells in Susac syndrome. Random hexamers were used to reverse transcribe 0.5 to 1 ug of RNA. TCRdb passed the immunoSEQ multiplex PCR reads through MiXCR, listing each CDR3 protein once. The table lists roughly 200,000 distinct CDR3 sequences, about 95% of them singletons, with about 0.1% in the top ten. The source material was CD4+ T cells from PBMCs. The origin of the receptors is a human donor in good health.

V and J are TRBV19 and TRBJ2-7; D is unclear. The V end lost 3 bases, the J end lost 5 bases, and 11 bases lay between the germline ends. The CDR3 is 13 amino acids. The V gene's germline CDR1 is LNHDA and CDR2 SQIVND (reference sequence). In DNA, the CDR3 is TGTGCCAGTAGTATTCAGTATAGGGACGAGCAGTACTTC. Protein sequence: CASSIQYRDEQYF.

This clonotype was recorded a few times. The rearrangement uses TRBV18 and TRBJ2-1, with D unresolved. Germline CDR1 is KGHSH and CDR2 is LQKENI. The germline V and J ends were trimmed by 4 bases and 3 bases, with 7 bases remaining between them. This CDR3 is 13 amino acids long. Written as DNA, the CDR3 is TGTGCCAGCTCACTGGGGAACTACAATGAGCAGTTCTTC. Translation gives CASSLGNYNEQFF.

The chain is built from TRBV20-1 and TRBJ1-5; D possibly corresponds to TRBD1 (5 bases). This CDR3 has 13 amino acids. Germline CDR1 reads DFQATT; CDR2 reads SNEGSKA (reference sequence). The V and J ends lost 5 bases and 3 bases respectively, with 11 bases between them. The CDR3 reads CSALAGINQPQHF. As DNA, the CDR3 is TGCAGTGCTTTGGCAGGGATCAATCAGCCCCAGCATTTT.

The rearrangement links TRBV12-3 or TRBV12-4 to TRBJ2-1; D perhaps matches TRBD2 (6 bases). CDR3 length: 16 residues. Trimming cost V 5 bases and J 8 bases, with 22 bases left between them. The CDR3 protein is CASSPVGGPKIDEQFF. CDR3 DNA sequence: TGTGCCAGCAGTCCCGTCGGAGGGCCGAAGATCGATGAGCAGTTCTTC.

The J gene is TRBJ2-7, the V gene TRBV2, with 10 bases lining up with TRBD2. The CDR3 has 14 amino acids. CDR1 SNHLY and CDR2 FYNNEI come from the germline V gene. V lost 6 bases to trimming and J lost 3 bases; unmatched junction nucleotides: 5. The CDR3: CASRKVAGGYEQYF. As DNA, the CDR3 is TGTGCCAGCAGGAAGGTAGCGGGGGGCTACGAGCAGTACTTC.

This chain connects TRBV7-2 to TRBJ2-7, with D perhaps TRBD2 (6 bases). Germline CDR1 is SGHTA and CDR2 is FQGNSA. V was clipped by 2 bases and J by 1 base, with 12 bases between them. This CDR3 is 15 amino acids long. CDR3 bases: TGTGCCAGCAGCTTATGGAGGGAGCGATCCTACGAGCAGTACTTC. It encodes CASSLWRERSYEQYF.

The gene calls are TRBV20-1 and TRBJ2-5; 7 bases fit TRBD1. After removal of 2 bases from V and 1 base from J, the junction contained 7 bases not matched to a gene. The CDR3 extends over 15 amino acids. Looked up from germline, CDR1 is DFQATT and CDR2 is SNEGSKA (reference sequence). The CDR3 DNA sequence: TGCAGTGCTAGATCTCGACAGGGACCCCAAGAGACCCAGTACTTC. It encodes CSARSRQGPQETQYF.

This chain uses TRBV24-1 with TRBJ1-2; possible D gene TRBD1, 5 bases. Trimming pared 4 bases from V and 8 bases from J, leaving 16 bases between. Looked up from germline, CDR1 is KGHDR and CDR2 is SFDVKD. The CDR3 has 14 residues. CDR3 residues: CATSDQDRQRGYTF. CDR3 nucleotide sequence: TGTGCCACCAGTGACCAAGACAGACAAAGGGGCTACACCTTC.

The chain joins TRBV12-3 or TRBV12-4 to TRBJ2-1; D might be TRBD1 (6 bases). The V end was cut by 2 bases, the J end by 5 bases, with 10 bases between. This CDR3 has 14 amino acids. The CDR3 DNA is TGTGCCAGCAGTTTAAGGGGGATGGACAATGAGCAGTTCTTC. Translation: CASSLRGMDNEQFF.

The chain links TRBV29-1 to TRBJ2-5, with D unresolved. Per the germline V gene, CDR1 is SQVTM and CDR2 is ANQGSEA. The V and J ends lost 4 bases and 4 bases respectively, with 4 bases between them. The CDR3 runs 10 residues. CDR3 protein: CSVGGETQYF. In DNA, the CDR3 is TGCAGCGTTGGGGGAGAGACCCAGTACTTC.

The genes are TRBV7-9 and TRBJ2-3; a possible D gene is TRBD2 (6 bases). CDR1 and CDR2 (germline): SEHNR, FQNEAQ (reference sequence). The germline V and J ends were trimmed by 5 bases and 6 bases, with 12 bases remaining between them. CDR3 length: 13 amino acids. The CDR3: CASSPRLVDTQYF. DNA of the CDR3: TGTGCCAGCAGCCCGCGACTAGTTGATACGCAGTATTTT.

V gene TRBV3-1 combines with J gene TRBJ2-2, with D hard to call. Germline V gene lookup returns CDR1 LGHDT and CDR2 YNNKEL (reference sequence). The V end lost 0 bases, the J end lost 5 bases, and 10 bases lay between the germline ends. This CDR3 has 15 amino acids. The CDR3 loop is CASSQEQPGTGELFF. The CDR3 nucleotides are TGTGCCAGCAGCCAAGAACAGCCGGGTACCGGGGAGCTGTTTTTT.

This chain joins TRBV6-5 and TRBJ1-3; weak D call: TRBD1 (6 bases). Between the trimmed V and J ends, which lost 5 bases and 0 bases, there was a span of 11 bases. Germline V gene sequence: CDR1 MNHEY, CDR2 SVGAGI. The CDR3 has 15 amino acids. As DNA, the CDR3 is TGTGCCAGCAGTCGGGACATCTACTCTGGAAACACCATATATTTT. Translation: CASSRDIYSGNTIYF.

The rearrangement joins TRBV27 to TRBJ2-5, with TRBD1 matching over 8 bases. V lost 5 bases and J lost 4; bases outside the gene matches: 9. The germline V gene encodes CDR1 MNHEY and CDR2 SMNVEV (reference sequence). CDR3 length equals 15 residues. As DNA, the CDR3 is TGTGCCAGCAGTCCCAGGGACAGGTGGGGAGAGACCCAGTACTTC. Its protein product is CASSPRDRWGETQYF.

The chain recombines TRBV4-3 with TRBJ2-3, with a weak D call TRBD1 (6 bases). The V and J ends lost 4 bases and 4 bases respectively, with 12 bases between them. Germline assignment: CDR1 LGHNA and CDR2 YSLEER. This CDR3 is 14 amino acids long. DNA for the CDR3: TGCGCCAGCAGCCCTCTTGAGGGGGCAGATACGCAGTATTTT. Protein: CASSPLEGADTQYF.

The chain couples TRBV2 to TRBJ1-1; D is undetermined. Germline CDR1 is SNHLY and CDR2 is FYNNEI. The CDR3 extends over 13 amino acids. Trimming stripped 7 bases from V and 3 bases from J, with 12 bases between. The CDR3 is CASIRLRDTEAFF. CDR3 DNA sequence: TGTGCCAGCATACGGCTTAGGGACACTGAAGCTTTCTTT.

The J gene is TRBJ1-1, the V gene TRBV12-3 or TRBV12-4; D is unresolved. V dropped 7 bases and J dropped 1 base, with 13 bases sitting between them. The CDR3 is 14 residues long. The CDR3 nucleotides are TGTGCCAGCAATGGCAGACGTCGGAACACTGAAGCTTTCTTT. Amino acid sequence: CASNGRRRNTEAFF.

The CDR3 reads CASSLGQINEKLFF. DNA of the CDR3: TGTGCCAGCAGCCTTGGACAGATTAATGAAAAACTGTTTTTT. J is TRBJ1-4 and V is TRBV3-1; perhaps TRBD1 as D (6 bases). The CDR3 contains 14 residues. Looked up from germline, CDR1 is LGHDT and CDR2 is YNNKEL (reference sequence). V was cut by 4 bases and J by 4 bases, with 10 bases left in between. The entire variable domain, with the rest obtained from reference TRBV3-1 and TRBJ1-4, is as follows: DTAVSQTPKYLVTQMGNDKSIKCEQNLGHDTMYWYKQDSKKFLKIMFSYNNKELIINETVPNRFSPKSPDKAHLNLHINSLELGDSAVYFCASSLGQINEKLFFGSGTQLSVL.

The chain carries TRBV7-2 and TRBJ2-3; 13 bases are shared with TRBD2. Germline assignment: CDR1 SGHTA and CDR2 FQGNSA. Losses at the gene ends were 5 bases for V and 4 bases for J; bases not matched to a gene: 6. This CDR3 region has 16 residues. The CDR3 loop is CASSTRTSGSSDTQYF. CDR3 DNA sequence: TGTGCCAGCAGCACCCGGACTAGCGGGAGTTCAGATACGCAGTATTTT.

The gene calls are TRBV6-5 and TRBJ2-1, with TRBD2 matching 11 bases. CDR3 length: 13 amino acids. Unmatched junction bases numbered 5, after V lost 6 bases and J lost 10 bases. Germline assignment: CDR1 MNHEY and CDR2 SVGAGI. As DNA, the CDR3 is TGTGCCAGCAGGCTAGCGGGAGGCGGAGAGCAGTTCTTC. This gives the protein CASRLAGGGEQFF.

The chain joins TRBV27 to TRBJ1-2; the D is unclear. The CDR3 contains 12 residues. Trimming shortened V by 6 bases and J by 7 bases, and 12 bases separated the two germline ends. Germline loops: CDR1 MNHEY, CDR2 SMNVEV (reference sequence). The CDR3 loop reads CASRLGLIGYTF. DNA for the CDR3: TGTGCCAGCAGACTCGGACTGATTGGCTACACCTTC.

V gene TRBV20-1 combines with J gene TRBJ2-7, with 9 bases aligning to TRBD2. The CDR3 is made up of 14 amino acids. Germline values: CDR1 DFQATT, CDR2 SNEGSKA (reference sequence). The trim removed 8 bases at V and 9 bases at J, leaving 17 bases unmatched. The CDR3 DNA sequence: TGCAGTTGGGCCGTAGCGGGAGAATCTACGAGGCAGTACTTC. Its translation is CSWAVAGESTRQYF.

V usage is TRBV11-1 and J usage is TRBJ2-1; 8 bases are a match to TRBD2. The CDR3 runs 14 residues. The J segment lost 4 bases and the V segment lost 3 bases, leaving 2 bases of the junction unmatched. CDR1 is SGHAT and CDR2 is FQDESV in the germline V gene (reference sequence). CDR3 sequence: CASSFSGEYNEQFF. CDR3 bases: TGTGCCAGCAGCTTTAGCGGGGAATACAATGAGCAGTTCTTC.

The chain employs TRBV19 and TRBJ2-1, with 9 bases aligning to TRBD2. CDR3 size: 15 residues. Germline V gene lookup returns CDR1 LNHDA and CDR2 SQIVND (reference sequence). V dropped 6 bases and J dropped 0; count of bases not matched to a gene: 3. CDR3 residues: CASRRLADSYNEQFF. DNA of the CDR3: TGTGCCAGTAGGCGACTAGCGGACTCCTACAATGAGCAGTTCTTC.